The next 30 T cell receptor beta chains were all read from a single sample in a study of blood T cell repertoires in COVID-19. The table came from immunoSEQ multiplex PCR; TCRdb's copy has only in-frame clones and leaves some out. The sample includes roughly 250,000 clones, about nine tenths of them seen just once. Sequenced sample: PBMCs or T cells enriched from blood (not recorded which). The receptors shown here come from a woman under 40 with acute COVID-19.

The chain carries TRBV5-5 and TRBJ1-3; D might be TRBD1 (5 bases). The germline V gene has CDR1 SGHKS and CDR2 YYEKEE (reference sequence). V was shortened by 0 bases and J by 10 bases, with 8 bases between the two germline ends. This CDR3 spans 12 amino acids. Written as DNA, the CDR3 is TGTGCCAGCAGCTTGGTCGGGGGTACCATATATTTT. It encodes CASSLVGGTIYF.

This chain connects TRBV6-5 to TRBJ2-7; possibly TRBD1 for D (5 bases). Germline V gene lookup returns CDR1 MNHEY and CDR2 SVGAGI. This CDR3 is 13 amino acids long. Between the trimmed V and J ends, which lost 8 bases and 4 bases, there was a span of 15 bases. This chain's CDR3 is CASHAAGMYEQYF. CDR3 nucleotide sequence: TGTGCCAGCCATGCGGCAGGGATGTACGAGCAGTACTTC.

The rearrangement uses TRBV28 and TRBJ1-2; unclear D gene. The CDR3 extends over 12 amino acids. The germline gives CDR1 MDHEN, CDR2 SYDVKM. Trimming cost V 8 bases and J 7 bases, with 14 bases left between them. For the CDR3, the DNA is TGTGCCAGCTACCTTCCGCTGAGTGGCTACACCTTC. Its translation: CASYLPLSGYTF.

CDR3 protein: CASSIRLAGGYEQFF. In DNA, the CDR3 is TGTGCCAGTAGTATAAGACTAGCGGGGGGCTATGAGCAGTTCTTC. The rearrangement links TRBV19 to TRBJ2-1; TRBD2 matches at 13 bases. The CDR3 is 15 residues long. Germline V gene lookup returns CDR1 LNHDA and CDR2 SQIVND (reference sequence). The ends lost 2 bases at V and 8 bases at J; junction bases unmatched: 3.

J is TRBJ1-1 and V is TRBV5-1; D might be TRBD1 (6 bases). The V and J ends lost 2 bases and 1 base respectively, with 12 bases between them. CDR1 is SGHRS and CDR2 is YFSETQ in the germline V gene. The CDR3 is 15 residues long. The DNA of the CDR3 is TGCGCCAGCAGCTTAACGGGACACCAGAACACTGAAGCTTTCTTT. Translated: CASSLTGHQNTEAFF.

The chain couples TRBV7-2 to TRBJ1-1; D call uncertain. The germline V gene encodes CDR1 SGHTA and CDR2 FQGNSA. This CDR3 has 12 amino acids. V lost 5 bases and J 4 bases, leaving 8 bases between the germline ends. The CDR3 is CASSETRTEAFF. The CDR3 region has the DNA TGTGCCAGCAGCGAAACACGCACTGAAGCTTTCTTT.

The chain uses TRBV7-9 and TRBJ2-4; 9 bases agree with TRBD1. The CDR3 length is 17 residues. J gave up 0 bases and V 7 bases, and 10 bases lay outside the gene matches. Germline CDR1 SEHNR, CDR2 FQNEAQ (reference sequence). CDR3 sequence (DNA): TGTGCCAGCACGAAATCGGGGACAGGGCTAGCCAAAAACATTCAGTACTTC. The encoded protein is CASTKSGTGLAKNIQYF.

The chain links TRBV7-9 to TRBJ2-1; no firm D call. V dropped 4 bases and J dropped 5 bases, with 15 bases sitting between them. This CDR3 spans 15 amino acids. Germline-derived CDR1 and CDR2 are SEHNR and FQNEAQ (reference sequence). CDR3 sequence reads: CASSSPSSSDNEQFF. The CDR3 bases are TGTGCCAGCAGCTCCCCTAGTTCATCCGACAATGAGCAGTTCTTC.

This chain uses TRBV13 with TRBJ1-2, with D maybe TRBD1 (6 bases). Per the germline V gene, CDR1 is PRHDT and CDR2 is FYEKMQ (reference sequence). The CDR3 consists of 15 residues. With 2 bases removed from V and 6 bases from J, the gap between germline ends came to 16 bases. In DNA, the CDR3 is TGTGCCAGCAGCTTAAGTTTGGGACAAAGTGATGGCTACACCTTC. It is translated as CASSLSLGQSDGYTF.

The chain has TRBV18 and TRBJ1-1; no clear D. This CDR3 comprises 14 residues. Trimming cost V 6 bases and J 3 bases, with 14 bases left between them. Germline V gene lookup returns CDR1 KGHSH and CDR2 LQKENI. CDR3 nucleotide sequence: TGTGCCAGCTCCCCTTCGGGATTGGACACTGAAGCTTTCTTT. Its protein product is CASSPSGLDTEAFF.

J is TRBJ1-3 and V is TRBV28; 8 bases agree with TRBD1. The CDR3 has 13 amino acids. Germline assignment: CDR1 MDHEN and CDR2 SYDVKM. V gave up 9 bases and J gave up 0 bases; unmatched junction bases: 1. The CDR3 reads CASTGGSGNTIYF. In DNA form, the CDR3 reads TGTGCCAGTACAGGGGGCTCTGGAAACACCATATATTTT. The entire variable domain, with the rest obtained from reference TRBV28 and TRBJ1-3, is as follows: DVKVTQSSRYLVKRTGEKVFLECVQDMDHENMFWYRQDPGLGLRLIYFSYDVKMKEKGDIPEGYSVSREKKERFSLILESASTNQTSMYLCASTGGSGNTIYFGEGSWLTVV.

The rearrangement uses TRBV5-8 and TRBJ1-1; D gene ambiguous. This CDR3 contains 14 residues. Germline V CDR1 and CDR2: SGHTS, YDEGEE. Deletions cut 6 bases from V and 4 bases from J, with 16 bases between. The CDR3: CASTGPTEGTEAFF. The CDR3 DNA follows: TGTGCCAGCACCGGACCCACGGAGGGCACTGAAGCTTTCTTT. The entire variable domain, with the rest obtained from reference TRBV5-8 and TRBJ1-1, is as follows: EAGVTQSPTHLIKTRGQQATLRCSPISGHTSVYWYQQALGLGLQFLLWYDEGEERNRGNFPPRFSGRQFPNYSSELNVNALELEDSALYLCASTGPTEGTEAFFGQGTRLTVV.

The gene calls are TRBV21-1 and TRBJ1-1; TRBD1, as called in the table, went unchecked against the DNA. TRBV21-1 constitutes a pseudogene. This CDR3 comprises 16 residues. DNA of the CDR3: TGTGCCAGCAGCAAAAACAGGGGATCGGGGAACACTGAAGCTTTCTTT. Translation: CASSKNRGSGNTEAFF.

This chain uses TRBV11-1 with TRBJ2-2; tentative D call: TRBD1 (6 bases). This CDR3 contains 15 residues. V was shortened by 4 bases and J by 0 bases, with 9 bases between the two germline ends. The germline V gene encodes CDR1 SGHAT and CDR2 FQDESV (reference sequence). CDR3: CASSSQGPNTGELFF. DNA of the CDR3: TGTGCCAGCAGCTCCCAGGGGCCGAACACCGGGGAGCTGTTTTTT.

The chain uses TRBV27 and TRBJ1-1; 7 bases map to TRBD1. The CDR3 sequence is 16 residues long. V lost 5 bases to trimming and J lost 1 base; unmatched junction nucleotides: 10. Germline V gene lookup returns CDR1 MNHEY and CDR2 SMNVEV (reference sequence). The CDR3 region is CASSAWNRGANTEAFF. The DNA for the CDR3 is TGTGCCAGCAGTGCCTGGAACAGGGGCGCGAACACTGAAGCTTTCTTT.

The chain is built from TRBV30 and TRBJ1-5; 7 bases are shared with TRBD1. Germline CDR1 and CDR2: GTSNPN and SVGIG (reference sequence). The CDR3 extends over 14 amino acids. The ends lost 0 bases at V and 8 bases at J; junction bases unmatched: 7. The CDR3 DNA follows: TGTGCCTGGAGTGTCAAGGGGGCCGCTGAGCCCCAGCATTTT. Its protein product is CAWSVKGAAEPQHF.

The chain carries TRBV28 and TRBJ1-2; perhaps TRBD1 as D (5 bases). V gave up 3 bases and J gave up 1 base, with 9 bases separating them. Germline V gene data show CDR1 as MDHEN and CDR2 as SYDVKM. The CDR3 loop spans 14 amino acids. The CDR3 nucleotides are TGTGCCAGCAGTTTGGGGGGGGTTAACTATGGCTACACCTTC. Translated: CASSLGGVNYGYTF.

V and J are TRBV6-5 and TRBJ2-3, with 7 bases fitting TRBD2. Germline V gives CDR1 MNHEY, CDR2 SVGAGI. There are 13 residues in the CDR3. The junction had 5 bases not matched to a gene; V was cut back by 8 bases and J by 3 bases. In DNA form, the CDR3 reads TGTGCCAGCGGGGGGGACGGGACAGATACGCAGTATTTT. This sequence encodes CASGGDGTDTQYF.

The chain combines TRBV28 with TRBJ2-7, with D perhaps TRBD1 (6 bases). In germline, CDR1 is MDHEN, CDR2 SYDVKM. V lost 1 base to trimming and J lost 4 bases, with 17 bases between them. The CDR3 runs to 16 residues. Written as DNA, the CDR3 is TGTGCCAGCAGTTTATCCCTGTTGGGGGCGCCGTACGAGCAGTACTTC. It yields the protein CASSLSLLGAPYEQYF.

This clone was seen only a few times. The V call is TRBV19, the J call TRBJ2-7, with D perhaps TRBD1 (6 bases). This CDR3 has 15 residues. CDR1 LNHDA and CDR2 SQIVND come from the germline V gene (reference sequence). Trimming took 5 bases from V and 3 from J, leaving 17 bases between them. This CDR3 is CASSWGQEGFYEQYF. The CDR3 coding sequence is TGTGCCAGTAGTTGGGGGCAGGAAGGATTCTACGAGCAGTACTTC. The full variable domain, completed using reference TRBV19 and TRBJ2-7, is DGGITQSPKYLFRKEGQNVTLSCEQNLNHDAMYWYRQDPGQGLRLIYYSQIVNDFQKGDIAEGYSVSREKKESFPLTVTSAQKNPTAFYLCASSWGQEGFYEQYFGPGTRLTVT.

The V call is TRBV5-1, the J call TRBJ2-7; D uncertain. Per the germline V gene, CDR1 is SGHRS and CDR2 is YFSETQ. The ends were cut back, 0 bases at V and 1 base at J, with 8 bases in the middle. There are 14 residues in the CDR3. CDR3 amino acids: CASSLGAGSYEQYF. The CDR3 DNA is TGCGCCAGCAGCTTGGGGGCAGGATCCTACGAGCAGTACTTC.

The V call is TRBV6-2 or TRBV6-3, the J call TRBJ1-1; D is unresolved. Looked up from germline, CDR1 is MNHEY and CDR2 is SVGEGT. The CDR3 extends over 12 amino acids. V was trimmed by 5 bases and J by 6 bases, leaving 10 bases between them. The CDR3 nucleotides read TGTGCCAGCAGTAATAAACGGGCTGAAGCTTTCTTT. Protein sequence: CASSNKRAEAFF.

This sequence joins TRBV5-8 and TRBJ2-3; 9 positions match TRBD2. V dropped 2 bases and J dropped 6; count of bases not matched to a gene: 16. The CDR3 is 18 residues long. Germline lookup yields CDR1 SGHTS and CDR2 YDEGEE. This CDR3 is CASSLYRGQREVGDTQYF. CDR3 sequence (DNA): TGTGCCAGCAGCTTATATCGGGGCCAGCGGGAGGTTGGGGATACGCAGTATTTT.

V and J are TRBV6-5 and TRBJ2-2; weak D call: TRBD2 (6 bases). This CDR3 contains 14 residues. Germline CDR1 and CDR2: MNHEY and SVGAGI. V dropped 5 bases and J dropped 7 bases, with 14 bases sitting between them. The CDR3 DNA sequence: TGTGCCAGCAGTCGCTGGGGGGAAGGCGGGGAGCTGTTTTTT. Translating gives CASSRWGEGGELFF.

The gene calls are TRBV5-4 and TRBJ1-2, with a possible D match to TRBD1 (5 bases). The germline gives CDR1 SGHNT, CDR2 YYREEE (reference sequence). CDR3 length: 15 amino acids. The V end was cut by 7 bases, the J end by 2 bases, with 18 bases between. The CDR3 DNA is TGTGCCAGCCATCAGGGAGGGGTTAACAACTATGGCTACACCTTC. This translates into CASHQGGVNNYGYTF.

This clone appeared once. This chain links TRBV6-5 with TRBJ1-2, with 10 bases matching TRBD1. With V trimmed by 6 bases and J by 4 bases, 5 bases remained unmatched. This CDR3 is 14 amino acids long. Germline-derived CDR1 and CDR2 are MNHEY and SVGAGI. In DNA, the CDR3 is TGTGCCAGCAGACAGGACAGGGGGACCTATGGCTACACCTTC. Its translation: CASRQDRGTYGYTF.

A word on this clone: The sample contains more than one DNA sequence encoding this CDR3. The chain has TRBV5-1 and TRBJ2-5, with D possibly being TRBD1 (5 bases). Trimming stripped 4 bases from V and 4 bases from J, with 14 bases between. The germline V gene encodes CDR1 SGHRS and CDR2 YFSETQ. CDR3 length: 14 amino acids. The CDR3 coding sequence is TGCGCCAGCAGCCCTGGCCAGGGTGGAGAGACCCAGTACTTC. Protein sequence: CASSPGQGGETQYF.

The gene calls are TRBV28 and TRBJ1-1, with a possible D match to TRBD1 (6 bases). Germline assignment: CDR1 MDHEN and CDR2 SYDVKM. The CDR3 totals 14 residues. The germline V and J ends were trimmed by 10 bases and 0 bases, with 15 bases remaining between them. The CDR3 DNA is TGTGCCACCAACGGGGGGGCCATGAACACTGAAGCTTTCTTT. It translates to CATNGGAMNTEAFF.

This chain joins TRBV5-1 and TRBJ2-1, with a weak D call TRBD2 (5 bases). The CDR3 has 15 residues. Germline CDR1 SGHRS, CDR2 YFSETQ. Trimming removed 0 bases at V and 0 bases at J, with 7 bases between. The CDR3 DNA is TGCGCCAGCAGCTTGGTTGCGGGCTCCTACAATGAGCAGTTCTTC. Its translation: CASSLVAGSYNEQFF.

The rearrangement uses TRBV7-8 and TRBJ2-7; 8 nucleotides line up with TRBD2. Germline CDR1 is SGHVS and CDR2 is FQNEAQ. This CDR3 is built from 16 residues. Trimming removed 5 bases from V and 5 bases from J; junction bases left unmatched: 14. The CDR3 coding sequence is TGTGCCAGCAGCCCAAGAGGGACTAGTCTCGGGGACGAGCAGTACTTC. This translates into CASSPRGTSLGDEQYF.